The 3 T cell receptor beta chains reported below all come from one sample, sequenced in a study of blood T cells in healthy people across ages. The second PCR ran about 6 to 11 cycles with a sample-barcoded 5' primer and J-beta primers. TCRdb reanalysed the 5' RACE reads using MiXCR and keeps one entry per CDR3 protein. In the table there are around 620,000 distinct CDR3 sequences, 25% to 30% of which are singletons. Sequenced material: blood. All receptors derive from an older woman in good health.

The chain carries TRBV7-2 and TRBJ2-1; possible D gene TRBD2, 5 bases. Germline assignment: CDR1 SGHTA and CDR2 FQGNSA. Trimming took off 5 bases at V and 6 bases at J, with 14 bases between the two ends. The CDR3 has 14 residues. CDR3 residues: CASSLLQTSNEQFF. Here the CDR3 DNA reads TGTGCCAGCAGCCTTCTTCAAACTAGCAATGAGCAGTTCTTC. Complete variable domain (other parts from reference TRBV7-2 and TRBJ2-1): GAGVSQSPSNKVTEKGKDVELRCDPISGHTALYWYRQSLGQGLEFLIYFQGNSAPDKSGLPSDRFSAERTGGSVSTLTIQRTQQEDSAVYLCASSLLQTSNEQFFGPGTRLTVL.

This clonotype was counted between two and nine times. The gene calls are TRBV7-2 and TRBJ2-5; D unresolved. The germline V gene encodes CDR1 SGHTA and CDR2 FQGNSA. This CDR3 is built from 11 residues. Trimming left V 4 bases short and J 9 bases short, with 9 bases between. CDR3 in DNA: TGTACCAGCAGCTCTCTATTTCCCCAGTACTTC. Translated: CTSSSLFPQYF.

This clonotype was counted only a few times. V usage is TRBV21-1 and J usage is TRBJ2-5; TRBD2, the table's D call, lacks a check against the DNA. TRBV21-1 is listed as a pseudogene. The CDR3 consists of 19 residues. The CDR3 DNA is TGTGCCAGCAGCAAAGTTTCCCTCTGGGGAGAGCCCGTCCAAGAGACCCAGTACTTC. This codes for CASSKVSLWGEPVQETQYF.